The 4 T cell receptor beta chains in this list originate from one sample, sequenced in a study of blood T cell repertoires in COVID-19. Sequencing was performed with immunoSEQ multiplex PCR; in TCRdb, only in-frame clones are kept and a portion is missing. The table shows around 40,000 clones, with around nine tenths occurring only once. Specimen: peripheral blood. The receptors come from a human donor in a cohort sampled during active COVID-19.

The rearrangement links TRBV7-9 to TRBJ1-1; D is unclear. The CDR3 extends over 13 amino acids. Deletions cut 2 bases from V and 1 base from J, with 5 bases between. CDR1 is SEHNR and CDR2 is FQNEAQ in the germline V gene (reference sequence). CDR3 region: CASSLYSNTEAFF. CDR3 DNA: TGTGCCAGCAGCTTATACTCGAACACTGAAGCTTTCTTT.

The V gene is TRBV12-5, the J gene TRBJ1-5; TRBD1 matches at 7 bases. The germline CDR1 and CDR2 sequences are LGHNT and FRNRAP. The trim removed 4 bases at V and 3 bases at J, leaving 6 bases unmatched. There are 15 residues in the CDR3. The CDR3 reads CASGSGTAYNQPQHF. In DNA form, the CDR3 reads TGTGCTAGTGGTTCCGGGACAGCCTACAATCAGCCCCAGCATTTT.

V usage is TRBV9 and J usage is TRBJ2-3, with D unresolved. Per the germline V gene, CDR1 is SGDLS and CDR2 is YYNGEE. The CDR3 loop spans 14 amino acids. The germline V and J ends were trimmed by 0 bases and 6 bases, with 11 bases remaining between them. The CDR3 DNA reads TGTGCCAGCAGCGTAGGCCCCCCCGGGGATACGCAGTATTTT. Residues: CASSVGPPGDTQYF.

The chain employs TRBV11-1 and TRBJ2-5; D gene unclear. Trimming shortened V by 6 bases and J by 3 bases, and 14 bases separated the two germline ends. Germline loops: CDR1 SGHAT, CDR2 FQDESV (reference sequence). The CDR3 loop spans 14 amino acids. Here the CDR3 reads CASRSPPLEETQYF. CDR3 DNA sequence: TGTGCCAGCAGATCGCCCCCACTGGAAGAGACCCAGTACTTC.